A selection of T cell receptor beta chains follows, all from one sample in a study of cytomegalovirus exposure and HLA in healthy donors. This table comes from immunoSEQ multiplex PCR, and its TCRdb copy is limited to in-frame clones, with some not included. The top ten clones hold roughly 3.5% of a sample with some 71,000 clones, about 80% of them seen once. Sequencing used PBMCs. The receptor set was obtained from a man aged 18 to 29 in good health and CMV-seronegative. CDR3s include the opening cysteine and the closing phenylalanine or tryptophan. Fields, in order: CDR3 protein, CDR3 DNA, clone size, V gene, J gene, CDR3 length, D gene. A D gene is named only where the DNA matches it firmly. Size values are once, few and many counts, or a class for expanded clones, and some rows have none.

cdr3_aa: CASSLEGQYNQPQHF
cdr3_nt: TGTGCCAGCAGCTTAGAAGGACAGTACAATCAGCCCCAGCATTTT
clone_size: once
v_call: TRBV7-2
j_call: TRBJ1-5
cdr3_length: 15
d_call: -

cdr3_aa: CASDGGTEAFF
cdr3_nt: TGCGCCAGTGACGGGGGCACTGAAGCTTTCTTT
clone_size: large
v_call: TRBV4-1
j_call: TRBJ1-1
cdr3_length: 11
d_call: -

cdr3_aa: CASSFGAGGDEQYF
cdr3_nt: TGCGCCAGCAGCTTCGGGGCAGGGGGCGATGAGCAGTACTTC
clone_size: -
v_call: TRBV5-1
j_call: TRBJ2-7
cdr3_length: 14
d_call: TRBD1

cdr3_aa: CASSLLSNQPQHF
cdr3_nt: TGTGCCAGCAGTTTATTAAGCAATCAGCCCCAGCATTTT
clone_size: -
v_call: TRBV27
j_call: TRBJ1-5
cdr3_length: 13
d_call: -

cdr3_aa: CASSRSGGADETQYF
cdr3_nt: TGTGCCAGCAGCCGTAGCGGGGGGGCAGATGAGACCCAGTACTTC
clone_size: few
v_call: TRBV5-4
j_call: TRBJ2-5
cdr3_length: 15
d_call: TRBD2

cdr3_aa: CASSVAAGLGEKLFF
cdr3_nt: TGTGCCAGCAGCGTAGCGGCAGGGCTAGGCGAAAAACTGTTTTTT
clone_size: -
v_call: TRBV9
j_call: TRBJ1-4
cdr3_length: 15
d_call: -

cdr3_aa: CASSPPGYHEQYF
cdr3_nt: TGTGCCAGCAGCCCCCCGGGGTACCACGAGCAGTACTTC
clone_size: -
v_call: TRBV13
j_call: TRBJ2-7
cdr3_length: 13
d_call: -

cdr3_aa: CASSRPGQGLGNTEAFF
cdr3_nt: TGTGCCAGCAGTCGACCGGGACAGGGGCTTGGGAACACTGAAGCTTTCTTT
clone_size: once
v_call: TRBV27
j_call: TRBJ1-1
cdr3_length: 17
d_call: TRBD1

cdr3_aa: CASSPPSAGTNQPQHF
cdr3_nt: TGTGCCAGCTCACCACCCTCGGCAGGGACTAATCAGCCCCAGCATTTT
clone_size: -
v_call: TRBV18
j_call: TRBJ1-5
cdr3_length: 16
d_call: -

cdr3_aa: CASSLGQSNYGYTF
cdr3_nt: TGCGCCAGCAGCTTGGGCCAGTCTAACTATGGCTACACCTTC
clone_size: -
v_call: TRBV5-1
j_call: TRBJ1-2
cdr3_length: 14
d_call: -

cdr3_aa: CAWKSPDRLKNYGYTF
cdr3_nt: TGTGCCTGGAAGTCGCCCGACAGGTTAAAAAACTATGGCTACACCTTC
clone_size: -
v_call: TRBV30
j_call: TRBJ1-2
cdr3_length: 16
d_call: -

cdr3_aa: CASSPLLGGDQYF
cdr3_nt: TGTGCCAGCAGCCCCCTCCTCGGCGGGGACCAGTACTTC
clone_size: -
v_call: TRBV4-2
j_call: TRBJ2-5
cdr3_length: 13
d_call: -

cdr3_aa: CASSQVQSRGNEQYF
cdr3_nt: TGTGCCAGCAGCCAAGTGCAGAGCCGGGGGAACGAGCAGTACTTC
clone_size: -
v_call: TRBV4-2
j_call: TRBJ2-7
cdr3_length: 15
d_call: -

cdr3_aa: CASSLARGSGFSGANVLTF
cdr3_nt: TGTGCCAGCAGCTTAGCTCGGGGGTCGGGATTCTCTGGGGCCAACGTCCTGACTTTC
clone_size: once
v_call: TRBV7-8
j_call: TRBJ2-6
cdr3_length: 19
d_call: -

cdr3_aa: CASSARLAGYNEQFF
cdr3_nt: TGTGCCAGCAGCGCTCGACTAGCGGGGTACAATGAGCAGTTCTTC
clone_size: -
v_call: TRBV9
j_call: TRBJ2-1
cdr3_length: 15
d_call: TRBD2

cdr3_aa: CASSVPGTTLPISYNEQFF
cdr3_nt: TGTGCCAGCAGCGTTCCCGGGACAACACTCCCGATCTCCTACAATGAGCAGTTCTTC
clone_size: -
v_call: TRBV28
j_call: TRBJ2-1
cdr3_length: 19
d_call: -

cdr3_aa: CASSFRGYTGELFF
cdr3_nt: TGTGCCAGCAGCTTCAGGGGGTACACCGGGGAGCTGTTTTTT
clone_size: -
v_call: TRBV11-1
j_call: TRBJ2-2
cdr3_length: 14
d_call: TRBD1

cdr3_aa: CASSATGKDGQPQHF
cdr3_nt: TGTGCCAGCAGCGCGACAGGGAAGGATGGGCAGCCCCAGCATTTT
clone_size: -
v_call: TRBV6-1
j_call: TRBJ1-5
cdr3_length: 15
d_call: TRBD1

cdr3_aa: CASERLNTDTQYF
cdr3_nt: TGTGCCAGCGAGCGACTGAACACAGATACGCAGTATTTT
clone_size: -
v_call: TRBV25-1
j_call: TRBJ2-3
cdr3_length: 13
d_call: -

cdr3_aa: CASSYSAGNTGELFF
cdr3_nt: TGTGCCAGCAGTTACTCGGCGGGAAACACCGGGGAGCTGTTTTTT
clone_size: -
v_call: TRBV6-5
j_call: TRBJ2-2
cdr3_length: 15
d_call: -

cdr3_aa: CASSSQGFRYF
cdr3_nt: TGTGCCAGCAGCTCACAGGGGTTCCGGTACTTC
clone_size: -
v_call: TRBV7-9
j_call: TRBJ2-7
cdr3_length: 11
d_call: TRBD1

cdr3_aa: CASRERSSGGNPTDTQYF
cdr3_nt: TGTGCCAGCAGAGAAAGGAGCAGCGGGGGAAACCCCACAGATACGCAGTATTTT
clone_size: few
v_call: TRBV2
j_call: TRBJ2-3
cdr3_length: 18
d_call: TRBD2

cdr3_aa: CASSSGGTVNTEAFF
cdr3_nt: TGTGCCAGCAGCTCCGGGGGGACGGTGAACACTGAAGCTTTCTTT
clone_size: -
v_call: TRBV7-6
j_call: TRBJ1-1
cdr3_length: 15
d_call: -

cdr3_aa: CASSFSGTGSTEAFF
cdr3_nt: TGCGCCAGCAGCTTTAGTGGGACAGGGTCCACTGAAGCTTTCTTT
clone_size: once
v_call: TRBV5-1
j_call: TRBJ1-1
cdr3_length: 15
d_call: TRBD1

cdr3_aa: CASSPLGTTNEKLFF
cdr3_nt: TGTGCCAGCAGCCCACTCGGGACAACTAATGAAAAACTGTTTTTT
clone_size: -
v_call: TRBV11-2
j_call: TRBJ1-4
cdr3_length: 15
d_call: -

cdr3_aa: CASSWDSGQYF
cdr3_nt: TGTGCCAGCAGTTGGGACAGTGGGCAGTACTTC
clone_size: -
v_call: TRBV28
j_call: TRBJ2-7
cdr3_length: 11
d_call: TRBD1

cdr3_aa: CASSPIPLSGELAKNIQYF
cdr3_nt: TGTGCCAGCTCACCAATTCCTCTTAGCGGCGAATTAGCCAAAAACATTCAGTACTTC
clone_size: -
v_call: TRBV18
j_call: TRBJ2-4
cdr3_length: 19
d_call: -

cdr3_aa: CASSFRGLKTQYF
cdr3_nt: TGTGCCAGCAGCTTCAGGGGGCTAAAGACCCAGTACTTC
clone_size: few
v_call: TRBV7-6
j_call: TRBJ2-5
cdr3_length: 13
d_call: TRBD1

cdr3_aa: CASSARRGGERNEQFF
cdr3_nt: TGTGCCAGCAGTGCTCGGAGGGGGGGCGAACGGAATGAGCAGTTCTTC
clone_size: -
v_call: TRBV6-1
j_call: TRBJ2-1
cdr3_length: 16
d_call: -

cdr3_aa: CASSQDFPSGTGAYNEQFF
cdr3_nt: TGCGCCAGCAGCCAAGATTTCCCCAGCGGGACAGGGGCCTACAATGAGCAGTTCTTC
clone_size: -
v_call: TRBV4-3
j_call: TRBJ2-1
cdr3_length: 19
d_call: TRBD1

cdr3_aa: CASSVGGGAGSTDTQYF
cdr3_nt: TGTGCCAGCAGCGTAGGTGGAGGGGCTGGTAGCACAGATACGCAGTATTTT
clone_size: -
v_call: TRBV9
j_call: TRBJ2-3
cdr3_length: 17
d_call: -